Included here is one TCR beta chain sequence, with context. This specimen belongs to a study of blood T cells in healthy people across ages. PCR was performed a second time for about 7 to 12 cycles using a sample-barcoded 5' primer and a J-beta primer mix. TCRdb called the 5' RACE reads again in MiXCR, with one record for every CDR3 protein. Found here are approximately 810,000 distinct CDR3 sequences, more than 25% of them singletons; the top ten hold 17%. This CDR3 spans 17 amino acids. The germline V and J ends were trimmed by 4 bases and 7 bases, with 26 bases remaining between them. The germline gives CDR1 LNHNV, CDR2 YYDKDF (reference sequence).

The chain is built from TRBV15 and TRBJ2-7, with D hard to call. Sequencing was performed on blood. The clonotype was recovered from a woman of 80 years or more in good health. CDR3 nucleotide sequence: TGTGCCACCAGCACCCGAACGACCACGCAGCCGGCCAATGAGCAGTACTTC. This codes for CATSTRTTTQPANEQYF.